This entry lists 5 T cell receptor beta chains sequenced from one sample in a study of blood T cell repertoires in COVID-19. Sequencing used immunoSEQ multiplex PCR; TCRdb keeps in-frame clones, though not all of them. This repertoire shows about 210,000 clones, over 70% found once; its top ten account for about 8.1%. The specimen sequenced was peripheral blood. The receptors derive from a woman in her fifties or sixties with acute or convalescent COVID-19.

The V gene is TRBV19, the J gene TRBJ2-7; D may be TRBD1 (6 bases). Trimming took off 3 bases at V and 6 bases at J, with 27 bases between the two ends. This CDR3 has 18 amino acids. Germline V gene lookup returns CDR1 LNHDA and CDR2 SQIVND (reference sequence). Here the CDR3 DNA reads TGTGCCAGTAGTATTATTTCGAAAGGAGTGAAAGGGGGTGGCGAGCAGTACTTC. Its protein is CASSIISKGVKGGGEQYF. The whole variable domain, filled in from reference TRBV19 and TRBJ2-7, reads DGGITQSPKYLFRKEGQNVTLSCEQNLNHDAMYWYRQDPGQGLRLIYYSQIVNDFQKGDIAEGYSVSREKKESFPLTVTSAQKNPTAFYLCASSIISKGVKGGGEQYFGPGTRLTVT.

The chain couples TRBV7-2 to TRBJ1-1; TRBD1 might be the D (5 bases). Per germline, CDR1 SGHTA and CDR2 FQGNSA. The V end lost 2 bases, the J end lost 1 base, and 17 bases lay between the germline ends. The CDR3 runs 17 residues. The CDR3 region has the DNA TGTGCCAGCAGCTTAATCAAAGGGGAACTTGGGAACACTGAAGCTTTCTTT. Protein: CASSLIKGELGNTEAFF.

This clone has just one count. The V and J genes are TRBV11-2 and TRBJ1-3; TRBD1 matches 9 bases. From germline, CDR1 is SGHAT and CDR2 FQNNGV. The CDR3 contains 17 residues. J gave up 4 bases and V 1 base, and 8 bases lay outside the gene matches. CDR3 sequence reads: CASSLAWGQGRGNTIYF. The CDR3 DNA reads TGTGCCAGCAGCTTAGCGTGGGGACAGGGTCGAGGAAACACCATATATTTT.

The rearrangement links TRBV11-2 to TRBJ2-7, with 8 bases aligning to TRBD1. This CDR3 is built from 15 residues. Germline CDR1 and CDR2: SGHAT and FQNNGV. V shed 5 bases, J shed 6 bases, and the junction held 12 bases outside the gene matches. CDR3 DNA: TGTGCCAGCAGCCCATCGACAGGGGCTCTCGGCGAGCAGTACTTC. It yields the protein CASSPSTGALGEQYF.

This chain joins TRBV27 and TRBJ2-2; the match to TRBD2 covers 10 bases. Trimming at V came to 0 bases and at J to 5 bases, leaving 9 bases not matched to a gene. The length of the CDR3 is 18 residues. The germline gives CDR1 MNHEY, CDR2 SMNVEV (reference sequence). The CDR3 reads CASSLSTSETSGTGELFF. The DNA for the CDR3 is TGTGCCAGCAGTTTATCGACCTCCGAGACTAGCGGGACCGGGGAGCTGTTTTTT.